The present entry profiles one T cell receptor beta chain with its context. This record belongs to a study of cytomegalovirus exposure and HLA in healthy donors. The V gene end was trimmed by 5 bases and the J gene end by 0 bases; junction bases not matched to a gene: 5. The V gene's germline CDR1 is SEHNR and CDR2 FQNEAQ (reference sequence). This CDR3 spans 16 amino acids. The PCR used 60 Vbeta and 13 Jbeta primers. Clones were read by immunoSEQ multiplex PCR, and TCRdb kept only the in-frame ones, dropping some. The sample includes under 90,000 clones, around 80% seen only once; the top ten take around 2%.

The receptor was derived from a man in his forties in good health and CMV-seronegative. Sequenced: PBMCs. The chain employs TRBV7-9 and TRBJ2-7; 12 bases fit TRBD2. This chain's CDR3 is CASSAPGLAGSYEQYF. Here the CDR3 DNA reads TGTGCCAGCAGCGCACCGGGACTAGCGGGCTCCTACGAGCAGTACTTC. The full variable domain, rest sourced from reference TRBV7-9 and TRBJ2-7, is DTGVSQNPRHKITKRGQNVTFRCDPISEHNRLYWYRQTLGQGPEFLTYFQNEAQLEKSRLLSDRFSAERPKGSFSTLEIQRTEQGDSAMYLCASSAPGLAGSYEQYFGPGTRLTVT.